This T cell receptor beta chain is from a study of beta chain features in type 1 diabetes. Study context: Across all samples, approximately 99 million sorted cells were examined.

Findings and limits, study-wide: Type 1 diabetes patients had TCRB CDR3s that were shorter (moderately but significantly so) in all four CD4+ subsets.

V lost 8 bases, J lost 0 bases, and 7 bases lay in between. Per germline, CDR1 SNHLY and CDR2 FYNNEI. This CDR3 region has 13 residues. Regarding this clone: The antigen is not known.

TCRB transcripts that were expressed got sequenced, as all of the isolated RNA had been reverse transcribed. Using immunoSEQ multiplex PCR, the repertoire was profiled, and TCRdb retains in-frame clones only, with some absent. The sample has roughly 50,000 clones, 40% to 65% seen once. Sequenced material: Tregs from blood. This clonotype was sampled from a woman aged 40 to 49 with type 1 diabetes. The rearrangement joins TRBV2 to TRBJ2-2, with TRBD1 as a possible D gene (6 bases). DNA of the CDR3: TGTGCCAGCGACAGGTCGAACACCGGGGAGCTGTTTTTT. This encodes CASDRSNTGELFF.